A single TCR beta chain is shown here with its context. Its target is unknown. The sample belongs to a study of cytomegalovirus exposure and HLA in healthy donors. Study as a whole: Early released data comprised about 90 million unique TCRs from HLA-typed donors. Falling in the Caucasian-associated ancestry cluster were 81% of some 400 genotyped donors.

Study observations and caveats: Analysis was performed later, and it showed HLA-associated TCR beta chains to be more clonally expanded than equally common others.

The primer mix had 60 Vbeta and 13 Jbeta primers. TCRdb keeps only in-frame clones here, not all; method: immunoSEQ multiplex PCR. Found here are hundreds of thousands of clones, 70% to 85% of them singletons; the top ten hold less than 4.5%. Material for sequencing was PBMCs. The receptor comes from a male donor in good health and CMV-seronegative.

DNA of the CDR3: TGTGCCTGGGGGAGACCCTACGAGCAGTACTTC. Protein product: CAWGRPYEQYF. J is TRBJ2-7 and V is TRBV30; D perhaps matches TRBD2 (5 bases). CDR3 length: 11 amino acids. V shed 5 bases and J shed 2 bases, with 7 bases lying between them. Germline assignment: CDR1 GTSNPN and CDR2 SVGIG (reference sequence).